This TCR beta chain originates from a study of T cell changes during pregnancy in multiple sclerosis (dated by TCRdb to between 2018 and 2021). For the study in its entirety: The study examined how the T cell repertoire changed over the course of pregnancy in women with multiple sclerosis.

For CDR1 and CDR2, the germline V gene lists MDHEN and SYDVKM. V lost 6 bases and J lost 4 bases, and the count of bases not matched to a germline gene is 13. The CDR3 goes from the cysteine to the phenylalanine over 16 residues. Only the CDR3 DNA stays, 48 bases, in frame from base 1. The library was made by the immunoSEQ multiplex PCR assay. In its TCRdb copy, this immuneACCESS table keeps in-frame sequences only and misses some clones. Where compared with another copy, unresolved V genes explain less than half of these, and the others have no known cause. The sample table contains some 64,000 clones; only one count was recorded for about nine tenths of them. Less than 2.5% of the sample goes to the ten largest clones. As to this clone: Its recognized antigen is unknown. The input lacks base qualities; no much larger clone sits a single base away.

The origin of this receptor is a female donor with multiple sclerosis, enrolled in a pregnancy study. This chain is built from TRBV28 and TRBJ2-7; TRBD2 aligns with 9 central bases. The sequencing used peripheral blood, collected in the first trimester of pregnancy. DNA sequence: TGTGCCAGCAGCCCAGGGGGTAGCGGGAGTGGGTACGAGCAGTACTTC. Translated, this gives CASSPGGSGSGYEQYF. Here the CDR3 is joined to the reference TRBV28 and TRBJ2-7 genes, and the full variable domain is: DVKVTQSSRYLVKRTGEKVFLECVQDMDHENMFWYRQDPGLGLRLIYFSYDVKMKEKGDIPEGYSVSREKKERFSLILESASTNQTSMYLCASSPGGSGSGYEQYFGPGTRLTVT.